Listed below are T cell receptor beta chains from one sample, sequenced in a study of neurological immune-mediated disorders. TCRdb reprocessed the 5' RACE reads with MiXCR, giving one entry per CDR3 protein. The data show about 55,000 distinct CDR3 sequences, about 3.5% seen once. The material sequenced was PBMCs. The receptor source for this set is a man aged 25 to 40 with multiple sclerosis. CDR3s include the opening cysteine and the closing phenylalanine or tryptophan. The D gene is left open where the match is weak. Only part of the rows carry a size: once, few, many, or a class if the clone is expanded.

TRBJ2-3	TRBV20-1	TRBD2	many	CSAPPGGTSGAEADTQYF	TGCAGTGCTCCCCCTGGGGGGACTAGCGGGGCGGAGGCAGATACGCAGTATTTT
TRBJ1-1	TRBV2	TRBD1	many	CASRAIPGQGTLEAFF	TGTGCCAGCAGGGCAATTCCGGGACAGGGGACCCTTGAAGCTTTCTTT
TRBJ2-3	TRBV20-1	NA	many	CSARKGQYF	TGCAGTGCCCGAAAAGGGCAGTATTTT
TRBJ1-1	TRBV5-1	NA	few	CASSLAKGTEAFF	TGCGCCAGCAGCTTGGCAAAGGGGACTGAAGCTTTCTTT
TRBJ1-1	TRBV18	NA	NA	CASSPPTQGLLTEAFF	TGTGCCAGCTCACCGCCGACCCAAGGATTGCTGACTGAAGCTTTCTTT
TRBJ1-3	TRBV20-1	NA	many	CSARDSRSGNTIYF	TGCAGTGCTAGAGATAGCCGCTCTGGAAACACCATATATTTT
TRBJ2-7	TRBV4-2	NA	many	CASGGLSYEQYF	TGTGCCAGCGGTGGGCTGTCCTACGAGCAGTACTTC
TRBJ2-1	TRBV9	NA	NA	CASSVDPGPGNEQFF	TGTGCCAGCAGCGTAGACCCAGGCCCGGGTAATGAGCAGTTCTTC
TRBJ2-1	TRBV10-3	TRBD1	few	CAISGGGQEYAEQFF	TGTGCCATCAGTGGGGGTGGACAGGAGTATGCTGAGCAGTTCTTC
TRBJ1-2	TRBV20-1	NA	many	CSARARATNYGYTF	TGCAGTGCGAGGGCCCGGGCAACTAACTATGGCTACACCTTC
TRBJ1-2	TRBV5-1	TRBD1	many	CASSPQGDLDGYTF	TGCGCCAGCAGTCCGCAGGGGGATCTAGATGGCTACACCTTC
TRBJ2-7	TRBV7-2	TRBD1	many	CASSPLDRGLTFTYEQYF	TGTGCCAGCAGTCCATTAGATAGGGGGCTGACGTTTACCTACGAGCAGTACTTC
TRBJ2-1	TRBV11-3	TRBD2	many	CASSLLAGVFNEQFF	TGTGCCAGCAGCTTATTAGCGGGAGTTTTCAATGAGCAGTTCTTC
TRBJ2-2	TRBV7-8	TRBD1	many	CASSLVSQGPLNTGELFF	TGTGCCAGCAGCTTAGTTTCACAGGGGCCTTTGAACACCGGGGAGCTGTTTTTT
TRBJ2-1	TRBV11-2	TRBD2	NA	CASRWAGTSGYNEQFF	TGTGCCAGCAGGTGGGCCGGGACTAGCGGGTACAATGAGCAGTTCTTC
TRBJ1-1	TRBV7-6	NA	many	CASSPGGDTEAFF	TGTGCCAGCAGCCCGGGTGGGGACACTGAAGCTTTCTTT
TRBJ1-5	TRBV7-6	TRBD1	NA	CASSPGGGNQPQNF	TGTGCCAGCAGCCCAGGGGGTGGAAATCAGCCCCAGAATTTT
TRBJ2-1	TRBV11-2	TRBD2	many	CASSSPLAGGQNEQFF	TGTGCCAGCAGCTCCCCACTAGCGGGGGGGCAGAATGAGCAGTTCTTC
TRBJ1-5	TRBV12-3/TRBV12-4	NA	many	CASSYGGDQPQHF	TGTGCCAGCAGTTACGGGGGTGATCAGCCCCAGCATTTT
TRBJ1-5	TRBV11-2	NA	few	CASSLGTQPQNF	TGTGCCAGCAGCTTGGGAACCCAGCCCCAGAATTTT
TRBJ1-6	TRBV7-2	TRBD1	many	CASSYDRGWSPLHF	TGTGCCAGCAGCTATGACAGGGGGTGGTCACCCCTCCACTTT
TRBJ1-2	TRBV20-1	NA	many	CSAAQDGGYGYTF	TGCAGTGCTGCCCAAGACGGGGGTTATGGCTACACCTTC
TRBJ2-5	TRBV10-1	TRBD1	many	CASSERQGFETQYF	TGCGCCAGCAGTGAGCGACAGGGCTTCGAGACCCAGTACTTC
TRBJ1-4	TRBV20-1	NA	many	CSALSWTGSTANEKLFF	TGCAGTGCTCTCTCATGGACTGGGTCGACGGCTAATGAAAAACTGTTTTTT
TRBJ1-5	TRBV20-1	NA	many	CSASPDRYNQPQHF	TGCAGTGCTTCCCCTGACAGATACAATCAGCCCCAGCATTTT
TRBJ2-2	TRBV5-1	NA	many	CASSPSKGSAYTGELFF	TGCGCCAGCAGCCCTTCCAAGGGTAGCGCGTACACCGGGGAGCTGTTTTTT
TRBJ2-3	TRBV20-1	NA	few	CSAWGGGGNTQYF	TGCAGTGCTTGGGGGGGAGGGGGTAATACGCAGTATTTT
TRBJ2-7	TRBV12-3/TRBV12-4	TRBD1	many	CASSSRTGLGEQYF	TGTGCCAGCAGTTCCCGGACAGGCTTGGGGGAGCAGTACTTC
TRBJ2-1	TRBV20-1	TRBD2	few	CSARDRAGGRDNEQFF	TGCAGTGCTAGAGATCGTGCGGGAGGGCGGGACAATGAGCAGTTCTTC
TRBJ2-1	TRBV5-1	TRBD2	many	CASSLVVRGVGNEQFF	TGCGCCAGCAGCTTGGTGGTTCGGGGGGTGGGAAATGAGCAGTTCTTC
TRBJ1-1	TRBV6-5	NA	many	CASSQGGPEAFF	TGTGCCAGCAGCCAAGGGGGACCTGAAGCTTTCTTT
TRBJ2-2	TRBV5-1	NA	many	CASSFTGTLNTGELFF	TGCGCCAGTAGCTTTACCGGGACACTGAACACCGGGGAGCTGTTTTTT
TRBJ2-1	TRBV2	TRBD2	many	CASSEWVSGSSYNEQFF	TGTGCCAGCAGTGAATGGGTAAGCGGGAGTTCCTACAATGAGCAGTTCTTC
TRBJ2-1	TRBV6-6	NA	many	CASSYSIEQFF	TGTGCCAGCAGTTACTCGATTGAGCAGTTCTTC
TRBJ2-5	TRBV7-9	TRBD1	many	CASVEGQGDSETQYF	TGTGCCAGCGTCGAGGGGCAGGGGGATAGCGAGACCCAGTACTTC
TRBJ2-7	TRBV16	NA	many	CASSQSPGSYEQYF	TGTGCCAGCAGCCAATCGCCCGGATCCTACGAGCAGTACTTC
TRBJ1-1	TRBV6-6	NA	many	CASSYQETEAFF	TGTGCCAGCAGTTATCAGGAGACTGAAGCTTTCTTT
TRBJ2-1	TRBV7-9	TRBD2	many	CALRAGGYNEQFF	TGTGCCCTCCGGGCGGGGGGCTACAATGAGCAGTTCTTC